Listed below are T cell receptor beta chains from one sample, sequenced in a study of T-cell reconstitution after alpha-beta-depleted transplantation in children. TCRdb recomputed calls from the PCR reads with MiXCR, one row per CDR3 protein. The sample records about 280,000 distinct CDR3 sequences, around a tenth being singletons. Sequenced material: peripheral blood, taken 180 days after TCRalphabeta/CD19-depleted stem cell transplant. Receptors were obtained from a male patient aged 2-15 years who had a stem cell transplant for chronic granulomatous disease, so the T cells may come from the graft donor. Each CDR3 is given with its conserved first and last residue. A D gene is named only where the DNA matches it firmly. Size is stated for part of the rows, as once, few or many counts, or as a class when the clone is expanded.

clone_size: medium-sized; v_call: TRBV5-1; d_call: .; j_call: TRBJ2-5; cdr3_aa: CASSLPQKLETQYF; cdr3_nt: TGCGCCAGCAGCTTGCCCCAGAAGTTAGAGACCCAGTACTTC
clone_size: many; v_call: TRBV9; d_call: TRBD1; j_call: TRBJ2-5; cdr3_aa: CASSVGQGRVLETQYF; cdr3_nt: TGTGCCAGCAGCGTAGGACAGGGACGCGTCTTAGAGACCCAGTACTTC
clone_size: many; v_call: TRBV12-3/TRBV12-4; d_call: TRBD2; j_call: TRBJ2-1; cdr3_aa: CASNLRKGLAGELSYNEQFF; cdr3_nt: TGTGCCAGCAATCTTAGGAAGGGCCTAGCGGGAGAGCTATCCTACAATGAGCAGTTCTTC
clone_size: many; v_call: TRBV6-1; d_call: .; j_call: TRBJ1-3; cdr3_aa: CASSELGLADGNTIYF; cdr3_nt: TGTGCCAGCAGTGAACTAGGCCTCGCGGATGGAAACACCATATATTTT
clone_size: .; v_call: TRBV5-1; d_call: TRBD2; j_call: TRBJ2-1; cdr3_aa: CASSPPTSGTRNEQFF; cdr3_nt: TGCGCCAGCAGCCCCCCGACTAGCGGGACAAGGAATGAGCAGTTCTTC
clone_size: .; v_call: TRBV7-9; d_call: .; j_call: TRBJ2-1; cdr3_aa: CASGRDRNSYNEQFF; cdr3_nt: TGTGCCAGCGGAAGAGACCGAAACTCCTACAATGAGCAGTTCTTC
clone_size: many; v_call: TRBV15; d_call: .; j_call: TRBJ1-2; cdr3_aa: CATKRWGEDYGYTF; cdr3_nt: TGTGCCACCAAACGTTGGGGAGAGGACTATGGCTACACCTTC
clone_size: few; v_call: TRBV5-4; d_call: TRBD1; j_call: TRBJ2-7; cdr3_aa: CASSFGAPTGSYEQYF; cdr3_nt: TGTGCCAGCAGCTTTGGAGCTCCGACAGGGTCCTACGAGCAGTACTTC
clone_size: few; v_call: TRBV18; d_call: .; j_call: TRBJ1-3; cdr3_aa: CASSPLLTEVSGNTIYF; cdr3_nt: TGTGCCAGCTCACCACTGTTGACAGAGGTCTCTGGAAACACCATATATTTT
clone_size: many; v_call: TRBV4-3; d_call: .; j_call: TRBJ2-1; cdr3_aa: CASSQDLVGGRGQFF; cdr3_nt: TGCGCCAGCAGCCAAGATTTAGTCGGGGGCCGGGGGCAGTTCTTC
clone_size: .; v_call: TRBV15; d_call: .; j_call: TRBJ2-7; cdr3_aa: CATSRDWSRDEQYF; cdr3_nt: TGTGCCACCAGCAGAGATTGGTCTAGGGACGAGCAGTACTTC
clone_size: many; v_call: TRBV20-1; d_call: TRBD1; j_call: TRBJ2-3; cdr3_aa: CSASRLRDREEDTQYF; cdr3_nt: TGCAGTGCTAGCCGTTTGCGGGACAGGGAGGAAGATACGCAGTATTTT
clone_size: many; v_call: TRBV15; d_call: .; j_call: TRBJ2-7; cdr3_aa: CATSRDRLLAGYVEQYF; cdr3_nt: TGTGCCACCAGCAGAGATCGTCTCCTGGCAGGGTATGTTGAGCAGTACTTC
clone_size: many; v_call: TRBV12-3/TRBV12-4; d_call: .; j_call: TRBJ2-7; cdr3_aa: CASSLSESSYEQYF; cdr3_nt: TGTGCCAGCAGTTTGAGCGAGAGCTCCTACGAGCAGTACTTC
clone_size: many; v_call: TRBV5-1; d_call: .; j_call: TRBJ2-3; cdr3_aa: CASTTLRSDASTDTQYF; cdr3_nt: TGCGCCAGCACCACCCTACGCTCGGACGCAAGCACAGATACGCAGTATTTT
clone_size: many; v_call: TRBV5-6; d_call: .; j_call: TRBJ2-1; cdr3_aa: CASTLRRFRPGQFF; cdr3_nt: TGTGCCAGCACCCTACGTAGGTTCCGGCCGGGACAGTTCTTC
clone_size: .; v_call: TRBV28; d_call: TRBD1; j_call: TRBJ2-1; cdr3_aa: CASNLSGTVNEQFF; cdr3_nt: TGTGCCAGCAATTTATCAGGGACAGTCAATGAGCAGTTCTTC
clone_size: many; v_call: TRBV12-3/TRBV12-4; d_call: TRBD2; j_call: TRBJ2-3; cdr3_aa: CASTLERGGQDTQYF; cdr3_nt: TGTGCCAGCACTTTGGAGCGGGGGGGCCAAGATACGCAGTATTTT
clone_size: many; v_call: TRBV11-2; d_call: .; j_call: TRBJ2-3; cdr3_aa: CASSLQDWAGTDTQYF; cdr3_nt: TGTGCCAGCAGCTTACAGGATTGGGCCGGCACAGATACGCAGTATTTT
clone_size: many; v_call: TRBV25-1; d_call: .; j_call: TRBJ2-1; cdr3_aa: CASKPTGPLGEQFF; cdr3_nt: TGTGCCAGCAAACCGACAGGCCCTTTAGGAGAGCAGTTCTTC
clone_size: many; v_call: TRBV6-2/TRBV6-3; d_call: .; j_call: TRBJ1-1; cdr3_aa: CASSYDRSNMNTEAFF; cdr3_nt: TGTGCCAGCAGTTATGACAGGAGTAACATGAACACTGAAGCTTTCTTT
clone_size: .; v_call: TRBV5-4; d_call: TRBD2; j_call: TRBJ2-3; cdr3_aa: CASSLVAGLAGSRDTQYF; cdr3_nt: TGTGCCAGCAGCTTGGTGGCGGGACTAGCGGGAAGTCGCGATACGCAGTATTTT
clone_size: few; v_call: TRBV18; d_call: TRBD1; j_call: TRBJ2-7; cdr3_aa: CASSSMMGQGDEQYF; cdr3_nt: TGTGCCAGCTCATCGATGATGGGACAGGGGGACGAGCAGTACTTC
clone_size: many; v_call: TRBV12-3/TRBV12-4; d_call: TRBD2; j_call: TRBJ2-3; cdr3_aa: CASSRRTSGRRNTDTQYF; cdr3_nt: TGTGCCAGCAGTCGCCGGACTAGCGGGAGGAGGAACACAGATACGCAGTATTTT
clone_size: .; v_call: TRBV4-2; d_call: .; j_call: TRBJ2-1; cdr3_aa: CASSPSGGGPNRGNEQFF; cdr3_nt: TGTGCCAGCAGCCCCTCAGGGGGGGGGCCCAACCGTGGGAATGAGCAGTTCTTC
clone_size: many; v_call: TRBV7-2; d_call: .; j_call: TRBJ1-2; cdr3_aa: CASSLRPSNLNYGYTF; cdr3_nt: TGTGCCAGCAGCCTCCGCCCTTCCAATCTTAACTATGGCTACACCTTC
clone_size: many; v_call: TRBV7-9; d_call: .; j_call: TRBJ2-2; cdr3_aa: CASILVRGRIPGELFF; cdr3_nt: TGTGCCAGCATCCTTGTGAGGGGCAGGATCCCCGGGGAGCTGTTTTTT
clone_size: many; v_call: TRBV12-3/TRBV12-4; d_call: .; j_call: TRBJ2-5; cdr3_aa: CASRLASQETQYF; cdr3_nt: TGTGCCAGCAGACTAGCATCCCAAGAGACCCAGTACTTC
clone_size: few; v_call: TRBV28; d_call: .; j_call: TRBJ2-4; cdr3_aa: CASSPGGGSGINIQYF; cdr3_nt: TGTGCCAGCAGCCCCGGGGGTGGCAGCGGTATAAACATTCAGTACTTC
clone_size: many; v_call: TRBV20-1; d_call: TRBD1; j_call: TRBJ2-5; cdr3_aa: CSASPQDRDWETQYF; cdr3_nt: TGCAGTGCCAGTCCCCAGGACAGGGACTGGGAGACCCAGTACTTC
clone_size: many; v_call: TRBV7-3; d_call: .; j_call: TRBJ2-4; cdr3_aa: CASKVAKNIQYF; cdr3_nt: TGTGCCAGCAAGGTAGCCAAAAACATTCAGTACTTC
clone_size: many; v_call: TRBV6-1; d_call: .; j_call: TRBJ2-7; cdr3_aa: CASSEAAGHSYEQYF; cdr3_nt: TGTGCCAGCAGTGAAGCGGCAGGACACAGCTACGAGCAGTACTTC
clone_size: many; v_call: TRBV27; d_call: .; j_call: TRBJ1-1; cdr3_aa: CASRPKGRGGHLLEEAFF; cdr3_nt: TGTGCCAGCAGACCAAAGGGAAGGGGCGGCCATCTTCTGGAGGAAGCTTTCTTT
clone_size: many; v_call: TRBV28; d_call: .; j_call: TRBJ2-7; cdr3_aa: CASWGRQITYEQYF; cdr3_nt: TGTGCCAGCTGGGGCCGACAGATTACCTACGAGCAGTACTTC
clone_size: many; v_call: TRBV20-1; d_call: .; j_call: TRBJ2-7; cdr3_aa: CSAANAAGEQYF; cdr3_nt: TGCAGTGCGGCAAACGCGGCCGGCGAGCAGTACTTC
clone_size: many; v_call: TRBV12-3/TRBV12-4; d_call: TRBD1; j_call: TRBJ1-5; cdr3_aa: CASKDRHSNQPQHF; cdr3_nt: TGTGCCAGTAAGGACAGGCATAGCAATCAGCCCCAGCATTTT
clone_size: .; v_call: TRBV19; d_call: .; j_call: TRBJ2-2; cdr3_aa: CASSISGSDTGELFF; cdr3_nt: TGTGCCAGTAGTATTTCAGGGTCGGACACCGGGGAGCTGTTTTTT
clone_size: .; v_call: TRBV18; d_call: .; j_call: TRBJ2-7; cdr3_aa: CASSPPSRSYEQYF; cdr3_nt: TGTGCCAGCTCACCACCGTCCAGGTCCTACGAGCAGTACTTC
clone_size: many; v_call: TRBV6-2/TRBV6-3; d_call: .; j_call: TRBJ1-5; cdr3_aa: CASSTLEGSNQPQHF; cdr3_nt: TGTGCCAGCAGTACCCTGGAGGGATCCAATCAGCCCCAGCATTTT
clone_size: many; v_call: TRBV29-1; d_call: .; j_call: TRBJ1-1; cdr3_aa: CSVEQANTEAFF; cdr3_nt: TGCAGCGTTGAACAGGCGAACACTGAAGCTTTCTTT